This T cell receptor (beta chain) was found in a study of blood T cell repertoires in COVID-19. Study-wide context: Acute and convalescent COVID-19 specimens originated in the United States, Italy and Spain. T cells, B-cell-depleted T cells, or PBMCs supplied cDNA or gDNA.

In the authors' methods: Quantification of nucleated cells was approximated via reference gene primer amplification. Data came from immunoSEQ multiplex PCR; TCRdb stores just in-frame clones and leaves some out. V and J calls and clone size follow that table, whereas D and trimming were derived from the DNA. The table has 150,000 to 200,000 clones, about four fifths seen once; the top ten hold approximately 12%. CDR1 and CDR2 from the germline V gene are SGDLS and YYNGEE. CDR3 size: 20 residues. The ends lost 4 bases at V and 1 base at J; junction bases unmatched: 20. The sequenced material came from peripheral blood. This receptor was identified in a man aged 65 to 85 who had recovered from COVID-19. The chain couples TRBV9 to TRBJ2-3; 8 nucleotides agree with TRBD2. CDR3 in amino acids: CASSQTVGLGPQRGTDTQYF. Written as DNA, the CDR3 is TGTGCCAGCAGCCAGACTGTGGGACTAGGCCCTCAGAGAGGCACAGATACGCAGTATTTT.